One and the same sample provided the 20 T cell receptor beta chains below, sequenced in a study of T-cell reconstitution after alpha-beta-depleted transplantation in children. Preparation of the TCRbeta library involved a method that used unique molecular identifiers. In TCRdb, the PCR reads were re-called with MiXCR into one record per CDR3 protein. The profile shows about 150,000 distinct CDR3 sequences, 8.5% to 10% of them singletons. Source: PBMCs, mostly from graft donor cells, taken 180 days after TCRalphabeta/CD19-depleted stem cell transplant. All receptors derive from a female patient between 2 and 15 years old who had a stem cell transplant for congenital amegakaryocytic thrombocytopenia, so the T cells may come from the graft donor.

This clonotype was seen many times. V usage is TRBV7-2 and J usage is TRBJ2-1; 14 bases are shared with TRBD2. The CDR3 totals 15 residues. Trimming cost V 7 bases and J 7 bases; bases outside gene matches: 6. CDR1 is SGHTA and CDR2 is FQGNSA in the germline V gene. The CDR3 is CASTLGLAGANEQFF. The CDR3 DNA follows: TGTGCCAGCACCCTGGGACTAGCGGGAGCGAATGAGCAGTTCTTC.

This clonotype was observed at least ten times. In nucleotides, the CDR3 is TGCAGCGTTTTGGACAGCTCCTACGAGCAGTACTTC. Residues: CSVLDSSYEQYF. This chain links TRBV29-1 with TRBJ2-7, with D maybe TRBD1 (6 bases). There are 12 residues in the CDR3. Germline values: CDR1 SQVTM, CDR2 ANQGSEA. Trimming left V 5 bases short and J 0 bases short, with 8 bases between.

There are many counts of this clonotype. The chain employs TRBV10-3 and TRBJ2-3, with 10 bases identical to TRBD1. Trimming cost V 7 bases and J 5 bases; bases outside gene matches: 3. Germline CDR1 ENHRY, CDR2 SYGVKD. The CDR3 extends over 13 amino acids. This CDR3 is CAITRTGGDTQYF. The CDR3 DNA is TGTGCCATCACCCGGACAGGGGGAGATACGCAGTATTTT.

The CDR3 DNA follows: TGTGCCATCAGCCTGGACAGGGGGCCTTACGAGCAGTACTTC. It is translated as CAISLDRGPYEQYF. The chain joins TRBV10-3 to TRBJ2-7, with 11 bases that match TRBD1. Looked up from germline, CDR1 is ENHRY and CDR2 is SYGVKD. The CDR3 extends over 14 amino acids. Trimming removed 6 bases from V and 4 bases from J; junction bases left unmatched: 5.

This clonotype was observed many times. The V gene is TRBV27, the J gene TRBJ1-5; D call uncertain. V lost 5 bases and J 1 base, leaving 12 bases between the germline ends. CDR1 MNHEY and CDR2 SMNVEV come from the germline V gene (reference sequence). The CDR3 covers 15 residues. The CDR3 DNA is TGTGCCAGCAGTCCCCACGGGAGAAGCAATCAGCCCCAGCATTTT. Translation: CASSPHGRSNQPQHF.

Written as DNA, the CDR3 is TGTGCCAGCGGACTAGCGGGAGAGACCCAGTACTTC. Its translation: CASGLAGETQYF. The chain couples TRBV19 to TRBJ2-5; the match to TRBD2 covers 11 bases. Losses at the gene ends were 9 bases for V and 4 bases for J; bases not matched to a gene: 1. The CDR3 runs to 12 residues. Germline lookup yields CDR1 LNHDA and CDR2 SQIVND (reference sequence). The whole variable domain, remainder taken from reference TRBV19 and TRBJ2-5, is DGGITQSPKYLFRKEGQNVTLSCEQNLNHDAMYWYRQDPGQGLRLIYYSQIVNDFQKGDIAEGYSVSREKKESFPLTVTSAQKNPTAFYLCASGLAGETQYFGPGTRLLVL.

Ten or more counts support this clonotype. The CDR3 DNA reads TGTGCCAGCAGCACCCGTGGGGGCGGCAATGAGCAGTTCTTC. It is translated as CASSTRGGGNEQFF. The chain carries TRBV7-9 and TRBJ2-1, with D perhaps matching TRBD1 (6 bases). V was shortened by 5 bases and J by 6 bases, with 14 bases between the two germline ends. CDR3 length: 14 residues. Germline V lookup: CDR1 SEHNR, CDR2 FQNEAQ (reference sequence). Complete variable domain (other parts from reference TRBV7-9 and TRBJ2-1): DTGVSQNPRHKITKRGQNVTFRCDPISEHNRLYWYRQTLGQGPEFLTYFQNEAQLEKSRLLSDRFSAERPKGSFSTLEIQRTEQGDSAMYLCASSTRGGGNEQFFGPGTRLTVL.

This clonotype came up many times. The rearrangement joins TRBV6-1 to TRBJ2-1; 8 bases agree with TRBD1. This CDR3 region has 15 residues. V shed 6 bases, J shed 0 bases, and the junction held 4 bases outside the gene matches. Germline V lookup: CDR1 MNHNS, CDR2 SASEGT. The CDR3 DNA reads as TGTGCCAGCAGGAACGACAGGGGCTCCTACAATGAGCAGTTCTTC. This encodes CASRNDRGSYNEQFF.

About this clonotype: A much larger clone sits a single nucleotide away, making a read error possible. This chain links TRBV24-1 with TRBJ2-1; D gene uncertain. Germline-derived CDR1 and CDR2 are KGHDR and SFDVKD. The CDR3 is made up of 11 amino acids. The CDR3 reads CVTGRNNEQFF. The DNA for the CDR3 is TGTGTCACCGGAAGAAACAATGAGCAGTTCTTC.

V usage is TRBV23-1 and J usage is TRBJ2-1, with D possibly matching TRBD2 (6 bases). TRBV23-1 is an ORF for which the function is uncertain. The CDR3 is 16 amino acids. V lost 0 bases, J lost 8 bases, and 17 bases lay in between. CDR3 residues: CASSQSTSWSLDEQFF. The CDR3 bases are TGCGCCAGCAGTCAATCGACTAGTTGGTCCTTGGATGAGCAGTTCTTC.

The rearrangement links TRBV20-1 to TRBJ2-7; D could derive from TRBD1 or TRBD2 (5 bases each). This CDR3 has 13 residues. V shed 1 base and J shed 3 bases, with 10 bases lying between them. Germline loops: CDR1 DFQATT, CDR2 SNEGSKA (reference sequence). CDR3 DNA sequence: TGCAGTGCTAGAGGGGACGGAATCTACGAGCAGTACTTC. Translated: CSARGDGIYEQYF.

This clonotype came up many times. The rearrangement joins TRBV4-3 to TRBJ2-5; 8 bases line up with TRBD2. Germline loops: CDR1 LGHNA, CDR2 YSLEER. The J segment lost 5 bases and the V segment lost 0 bases, leaving 11 bases of the junction unmatched. This CDR3 has 17 residues. The CDR3 loop reads CASSQELVGRVWETQYF. The CDR3 bases are TGCGCCAGCAGCCAAGAACTAGTCGGGAGGGTTTGGGAGACCCAGTACTTC.

This clonotype was detected many times. The rearrangement links TRBV20-1 to TRBJ2-1; TRBD2 matches 7 bases. The CDR3 runs 14 residues. V shed 5 bases, J shed 1 base, and the junction held 5 bases outside the gene matches. In germline, CDR1 is DFQATT, CDR2 SNEGSKA (reference sequence). CDR3: CSARRLASYNEQFF. Here the CDR3 DNA reads TGCAGTGCTCGGAGACTAGCTTCCTACAATGAGCAGTTCTTC.

The table lists this clonotype with many counts. This chain uses TRBV10-3 with TRBJ1-4; TRBD1 might be the D (6 bases). The V end lost 2 bases, the J end lost 5 bases, and 12 bases lay between the germline ends. CDR1 and CDR2 (germline): ENHRY, SYGVKD. The CDR3 length is 15 residues. CDR3 nucleotides: TGTGCCATCAGTGAGGGGGGCCTCCAAAATGAAAAACTGTTTTTT. It translates to CAISEGGLQNEKLFF.

This clonotype was counted at least ten times. The J gene is TRBJ2-3, the V gene TRBV5-1, with 11 bases aligning to TRBD2. With 1 base clipped from V and 3 bases from J, the junction kept 4 bases outside the gene matches. Germline V gene data show CDR1 as SGHRS and CDR2 as YFSETQ. This CDR3 is 16 amino acids long. CDR3 nucleotides: TGCGCCAGCAGCTTGACTAGCGGGAGCGGTACAGATACGCAGTATTTT. This translates into CASSLTSGSGTDTQYF.

The count of this clonotype is one. The V gene is TRBV5-1, the J gene TRBJ1-4, with a possible D match to TRBD1 (6 bases). V was cut by 4 bases and J by 6 bases, with 16 bases left in between. Germline lookup yields CDR1 SGHRS and CDR2 YFSETQ. This CDR3 is 15 amino acids long. The CDR3 sequence: CASSRGGGADEKLFF. The DNA of the CDR3 is TGCGCCAGCAGCCGAGGGGGGGGCGCTGATGAAAAACTGTTTTTT.

This clonotype was recorded a few times. V usage is TRBV20-1 and J usage is TRBJ2-7; D tentatively reads TRBD1 or TRBD2 (5 bases each). The germline V gene encodes CDR1 DFQATT and CDR2 SNEGSKA (reference sequence). The V and J ends lost 6 bases and 3 bases respectively, with 15 bases between them. The CDR3 sequence is 13 residues long. The CDR3 bases are TGCAGTGCGCAAAGGGACGCTGACTACGAGCAGTACTTC. Protein product: CSAQRDADYEQYF.

The table lists this clonotype with many counts. The chain uses TRBV5-6 and TRBJ2-7; D is perhaps TRBD2 (6 bases). Per germline, CDR1 SGHDT and CDR2 YYEEEE. Trimming pared 4 bases from V and 5 bases from J, leaving 16 bases between. This CDR3 contains 14 residues. CDR3 bases: TGTGCCAGCAGCGGATGGCTAGCGATCAACGAGCAGTACTTC. It codes for CASSGWLAINEQYF.

This clonotype was observed at least ten times. The chain carries TRBV28 and TRBJ2-1, with 11 bases matching TRBD2. The CDR3 covers 14 residues. Germline CDR1 reads MDHEN; CDR2 reads SYDVKM. V trimming: 9 bases; J trimming: 6 bases; junction bases outside the gene matches: 7. CDR3 nucleotide sequence: TGTGCCAGTTTAGCGGGAGGGCCGGTCAATGAGCAGTTCTTC. Residues: CASLAGGPVNEQFF.

The table lists this clonotype with a few counts. The rearrangement uses TRBV20-1 and TRBJ2-7; 12 bases are a match to TRBD2. The CDR3 is made up of 15 amino acids. From germline, CDR1 is DFQATT and CDR2 SNEGSKA (reference sequence). After removal of 6 bases from V and 0 bases from J, the junction contained 6 bases not matched to a gene. In DNA form, the CDR3 reads TGCAGTGCCATCCTAGCGGGAGGGTACTCCTACGAGCAGTACTTC. Its protein product is CSAILAGGYSYEQYF.